What follows are 18 T cell receptor beta chains derived from one specimen sequenced in a study of control samples from healthy donors and cancer patients. Produced via immunoSEQ multiplex PCR; TCRdb's table is partial and in-frame only. The table has hundreds of thousands of clones, about four fifths seen once. The sample comprised PBMCs. These TCRs come from a woman aged 60-75 years with lung cancer.

The chain recombines TRBV29-1 with TRBJ1-4; 8 bases fit TRBD1. With 6 bases clipped from V and 5 bases from J, the junction kept 8 bases outside the gene matches. This CDR3 region has 14 residues. Germline V gives CDR1 SQVTM, CDR2 ANQGSEA. The DNA of the CDR3 is TGCAGCGTCAGTGGACAGGGACGAAATGAAAAACTGTTTTTT. It is translated as CSVSGQGRNEKLFF.

The gene calls are TRBV7-3 and TRBJ2-2, with D unclear. V lost 5 bases and J lost 6, with 7 bases in between. In germline, CDR1 is SGHTA, CDR2 FQGTGA. The CDR3 extends over 12 amino acids. CDR3 residues: CASSPLPGELFF. The CDR3 region has the DNA TGTGCCAGCAGCCCCCTCCCCGGGGAGCTGTTTTTT.

The chain is built from TRBV7-3 and TRBJ2-1, with 12 nucleotides matching TRBD2. V lost 5 bases and J lost 4; bases outside the gene matches: 3. In germline, CDR1 is SGHTA, CDR2 FQGTGA. The CDR3 covers 15 residues. CDR3 DNA sequence: TGTGCCAGCAGCCTAGCGGGGGGGCTTTACAATGAGCAGTTCTTC. This codes for CASSLAGGLYNEQFF.

The chain couples TRBV5-4 to TRBJ1-4, with D perhaps TRBD1 (5 bases). Per germline, CDR1 SGHNT and CDR2 YYREEE (reference sequence). Trimming pared 4 bases from V and 8 bases from J, leaving 15 bases between. The CDR3 covers 14 residues. The CDR3 DNA is TGTGCCAGCAGCCAACAGGTCGGGTCGGAAAAACTGTTTTTT. Amino acids: CASSQQVGSEKLFF.

Only one count was recorded for this clone. The V call is TRBV6-5, the J call TRBJ1-4; 7 bases align to TRBD1. Germline V gene data show CDR1 as MNHEY and CDR2 as SVGAGI. The CDR3 is 16 amino acids. The V and J ends lost 4 bases and 8 bases, in that order; junction bases with no gene match: 13. In nucleotides, the CDR3 is TGTGCCAGCAGTTTCCGACAGGGACCAACGCGAGAAAAACTGTTTTTT. Translated, it gives CASSFRQGPTREKLFF.

This rearrangement joins TRBV7-2 to TRBJ2-3; TRBD2 aligns across 11 bases. The CDR3 is made up of 16 amino acids. Germline assignment: CDR1 SGHTA and CDR2 FQGNSA. Unmatched junction bases numbered 5, after V lost 4 bases and J lost 2 bases. CDR3 nucleotide sequence: TGTGCCAGCAGCTCGCTACTAGCGGGGGTCACAGATACGCAGTATTTT. Translating gives CASSSLLAGVTDTQYF.

The CDR3 DNA reads as TGTGCCTGGAGTATAGGCCTCTATGGCTACACCTTC. Amino acids: CAWSIGLYGYTF. The V and J genes are TRBV30 and TRBJ1-2; no firm D call. CDR3 size: 12 residues. Trimming removed 2 bases from V and 4 bases from J, with 8 bases in between. Germline V CDR1 and CDR2: GTSNPN, SVGIG (reference sequence). The whole variable domain, filled in from reference TRBV30 and TRBJ1-2, reads SQTIHQWPATLVQPVGSPLSLECTVEGTSNPNLYWYRQAAGRGLQLLFYSVGIGQISSEVPQNLSASRPQDRQFILSSKKLLLSDSGFYLCAWSIGLYGYTFGSGTRLTVV.

The chain recombines TRBV5-1 with TRBJ2-2, with D possibly TRBD1 on 5 matching bases. The germline gives CDR1 SGHRS, CDR2 YFSETQ. The CDR3 length is 17 residues. Trimming left V 0 bases short and J 1 base short, with 13 bases between. The CDR3 DNA is TGCGCCAGCAGCTTGGGGTCCACAGGTGGGAACACCGGGGAGCTGTTTTTT. It is translated as CASSLGSTGGNTGELFF.

The sample holds one count of this clone. Other DNA variants within this sample encode the same CDR3. The V call is TRBV12-3 or TRBV12-4, the J call TRBJ1-6; D is perhaps TRBD1 (6 bases). The V end was cut by 6 bases, the J end by 7 bases, with 10 bases between. CDR3 length: 13 residues. CDR3 coding DNA: TGTGCCAGCAGCCAGGGGTACAATTCACCCCTCCACTTT. Translation: CASSQGYNSPLHF.

This clone was seen only once. This chain connects TRBV6-5 to TRBJ1-5; 9 nucleotides line up with TRBD1. This CDR3 region has 15 residues. CDR1 is MNHEY and CDR2 is SVGAGI in the germline V gene. V lost 2 bases, J lost 2 bases, and 1 base stayed unmatched. The CDR3 spells CASSYRDRGNQPQHF. The DNA of the CDR3 is TGTGCCAGCAGTTACCGGGACAGGGGCAATCAGCCCCAGCATTTT.

CDR3 loop: CASSGLAGDTQYF. In DNA form, the CDR3 reads TGCGCCAGCAGTGGGCTAGCGGGAGATACGCAGTATTTT. The chain joins TRBV10-1 to TRBJ2-3; 8 nucleotides align to TRBD2. The CDR3 sequence is 13 residues long. Germline CDR1 is WNHNN and CDR2 is SYGVQD (reference sequence). V lost 4 bases and J lost 5; bases outside the gene matches: 2.

V usage is TRBV15 and J usage is TRBJ1-6, with 9 bases matching TRBD1. Germline CDR1 is LNHNV and CDR2 is YYDKDF (reference sequence). Trimming at V came to 5 bases and at J to 10 bases, leaving 9 bases not matched to a gene. This CDR3 is 15 amino acids long. CDR3 nucleotides: TGTGCCACCAGCCTGAGGACAGGGGATGACTCACCCCTCCACTTT. Its translation: CATSLRTGDDSPLHF.

This rearrangement joins TRBV9 to TRBJ2-2; D is uncertain. Germline CDR1 is SGDLS and CDR2 is YYNGEE. This CDR3 is built from 16 residues. With 0 bases removed from V and 5 bases from J, the gap between germline ends came to 14 bases. DNA of the CDR3: TGTGCCAGCAGCGTAGGGCCCGCCACGATTACCGGGGAGCTGTTTTTT. Encoded protein: CASSVGPATITGELFF.

This sequence joins TRBV5-1 and TRBJ2-7, with D unresolved. V lost 1 base to trimming and J lost 3 bases, with 8 bases between them. This CDR3 contains 13 residues. Germline-derived CDR1 and CDR2 are SGHRS and YFSETQ. The CDR3 sequence is CASSLTSSYEQYF. CDR3 nucleotides: TGCGCCAGCAGCTTGACCAGCAGCTACGAGCAGTACTTC.

This chain connects TRBV5-1 to TRBJ2-3; 9 bases fit TRBD1. Germline CDR1 is SGHRS and CDR2 is YFSETQ. The CDR3 covers 15 residues. The trim removed 4 bases at V and 2 bases at J, leaving 5 bases unmatched. Here the CDR3 reads CASSLRDRVTDTQYF. The DNA for the CDR3 is TGCGCCAGCAGCCTCCGGGACAGGGTCACAGATACGCAGTATTTT.

The genes are TRBV18 and TRBJ2-3; D may be TRBD1 (6 bases). V was pared by 4 bases and J by 3 bases, with 14 bases between. The CDR3 is 15 residues long. Germline-derived CDR1 and CDR2 are KGHSH and LQKENI. The CDR3 loop is CASSQNRVRTDTQYF. DNA of the CDR3: TGTGCCAGCTCACAAAACAGGGTCAGGACAGATACGCAGTATTTT.

This chain links TRBV28 with TRBJ2-5; D is ambiguous. With 4 bases removed from V and 9 bases from J, the gap between germline ends came to 9 bases. The CDR3 is 11 residues long. Germline V gives CDR1 MDHEN, CDR2 SYDVKM. CDR3 nucleotide sequence: TGTGCCAGCAGTTCGGTCCCGTCCCAGTACTTC. Its translation is CASSSVPSQYF. Full variable domain (missing parts from reference TRBV28 and TRBJ2-5): DVKVTQSSRYLVKRTGEKVFLECVQDMDHENMFWYRQDPGLGLRLIYFSYDVKMKEKGDIPEGYSVSREKKERFSLILESASTNQTSMYLCASSSVPSQYFGPGTRLLVL.

This chain joins TRBV5-4 and TRBJ2-5; no firm D call. CDR1 is SGHNT, CDR2 YYREEE, per germline (reference sequence). The CDR3 loop spans 13 amino acids. Trimming shortened V by 0 bases and J by 1 base, and 4 bases separated the two germline ends. The CDR3 coding sequence is TGTGCCAGCAGCTTGGACCCCCAAGAGACCCAGTACTTC. It yields the protein CASSLDPQETQYF.